This TCR beta chain was recorded in a study of control samples from healthy donors and cancer patients. The V gene's germline CDR1 is MDHEN and CDR2 SYDVKM. V lost 5 bases to trimming and J lost 4 bases; unmatched junction nucleotides: 19. The CDR3 covers 20 residues. Here immunoSEQ multiplex PCR was the method, and the copy in TCRdb shows in-frame clones only, minus some. The sample has some 120,000 clones, approximately 92% seen once. The origin of this receptor is a woman in her 50s with colorectal cancer. The sample was PBMCs. The chain recombines TRBV28 with TRBJ2-6, with TRBD1 identical over 8 bases. The CDR3 DNA is TGTGCCAGCAGTCCCTCGGACAGGGAAGCCGCTTCGTGGGGGGCCAACGTCCTGACTTTC. As protein: CASSPSDREAASWGANVLTF.